These 3 T cell receptor beta chains came from one sample sequenced in a study of cytomegalovirus exposure and HLA in healthy donors. Primers included in the PCR were 60 Vbeta and 13 Jbeta primers. Clones were read by immunoSEQ multiplex PCR, and TCRdb kept only the in-frame ones, dropping some. The sample gives over 100,000 clones, approximately 78% of which show up once; about a fifth is in the top ten. The sequenced material came from PBMCs. These receptors all stem from a young man in good health and CMV-seropositive.

The gene calls are TRBV28 and TRBJ1-6, with a tentative D call TRBD1 (6 bases). The germline V and J ends were trimmed by 7 bases and 3 bases, with 13 bases remaining between them. The length of the CDR3 is 15 residues. The germline V gene encodes CDR1 MDHEN and CDR2 SYDVKM. The CDR3 sequence is CASIALDSYNSPLHF. The CDR3 DNA sequence: TGTGCCAGCATTGCTCTGGACAGCTATAATTCACCCCTCCACTTT.

This clone was observed a handful of times. The chain uses TRBV6-6 and TRBJ2-3; maybe TRBD1 (6 bases). CDR1 and CDR2 (germline): MNHNY, SVGAGI (reference sequence). The CDR3 extends over 12 amino acids. V lost 7 bases to trimming and J lost 13 bases, with 18 bases between them. As DNA, the CDR3 is TGTGCCAGCACGAACGACAGGTTACGCAAGTATTTT. Its protein is CASTNDRLRKYF.

The chain carries TRBV18 and TRBJ2-1; 10 positions agree with TRBD1. Looked up from germline, CDR1 is KGHSH and CDR2 is LQKENI. CDR3 size: 16 residues. After removal of 0 bases from V and 7 bases from J, the junction contained 6 bases not matched to a gene. CDR3 in amino acids: CASSPPSGQGGNEQFF. DNA of the CDR3: TGTGCCAGCTCACCACCTTCCGGACAGGGGGGGAATGAGCAGTTCTTC.